A single sample gave rise to the 21 T cell receptor beta chains below, sequenced in a study of blood T cell repertoires in COVID-19. Profiling relied on immunoSEQ multiplex PCR, and the TCRdb table lists in-frame clones only, not all of them. The sample has some 110,000 clones; around 80% are singletons. Sequenced input: peripheral blood. These receptors originate from a man over 45 with acute or convalescent COVID-19.

This chain uses TRBV5-1 with TRBJ2-7; 11 positions agree with TRBD2. There are 16 residues in the CDR3. Germline V lookup: CDR1 SGHRS, CDR2 YFSETQ. The V gene end was trimmed by 0 bases and the J gene end by 2 bases; junction bases not matched to a gene: 4. CDR3 sequence (DNA): TGCGCCAGCAGCTTGGTACTAGCGGGGGTAACCTACGAGCAGTACTTC. Protein sequence: CASSLVLAGVTYEQYF.

This clone was seen a few times. This chain uses TRBV3-1 (or the pseudogene TRBV3-2) with TRBJ1-6; D ambiguous. Germline CDR1 and CDR2: LGHDT and YNNKEL (reference sequence). The CDR3 has 14 residues. V lost 1 base to trimming and J lost 5 bases, with 6 bases between them. In nucleotides, the CDR3 is TGTGCCAGCAGCCAAGGGCAGGATAATTCACCCCTCCACTTT. It yields the protein CASSQGQDNSPLHF.

J is TRBJ2-7 and V is TRBV7-9; a possible D gene is TRBD1 (6 bases). V was cut by 5 bases and J by 4 bases, with 21 bases left in between. The CDR3 loop spans 16 amino acids. Germline V gene lookup returns CDR1 SEHNR and CDR2 FQNEAQ (reference sequence). CDR3 protein: CASSHTGMGARYEQYF. The CDR3 bases are TGTGCCAGCAGCCATACCGGGATGGGGGCCCGGTACGAGCAGTACTTC.

The chain combines TRBV5-3 with TRBJ2-3, with D tentatively TRBD2 (5 bases). TRBV5-3 is annotated as an ORF whose role is uncertain. V lost 4 bases and J lost 1, with 10 bases in between. The CDR3 is 14 residues long. CDR3 in amino acids: CARSSGLCTDTQYF. The CDR3 coding sequence is TGTGCCAGAAGCAGCGGACTTTGCACAGATACGCAGTATTTT.

The chain recombines TRBV5-4 with TRBJ2-7, with 11 bases fitting TRBD1. The CDR3 covers 16 residues. Germline CDR1 and CDR2: SGHNT and YYREEE (reference sequence). Losses at the gene ends were 1 base for V and 3 bases for J; bases not matched to a gene: 6. The CDR3 nucleotides read TGTGCCAGCAGCTTGACCGCCGGGACAGGGGGCTACGAGCAGTACTTC. As protein: CASSLTAGTGGYEQYF.

J is TRBJ2-3 and V is TRBV4-1; 9 bases agree with TRBD1. The CDR3 loop spans 16 amino acids. Trimming took 4 bases from V and 4 from J; bases not matched to a gene: 9. Per germline, CDR1 MGHRA and CDR2 YSYEKL. CDR3 region: CASSPDRTGVSDTQYF. The CDR3 DNA reads TGCGCCAGCAGCCCCGACCGGACAGGGGTTTCAGATACGCAGTATTTT.

This clone came up a few times. V gene TRBV2 combines with J gene TRBJ2-3; D might be TRBD2 (6 bases). Germline CDR1 SNHLY, CDR2 FYNNEI. V lost 6 bases and J lost 6, with 7 bases in between. CDR3 size: 11 residues. CDR3 DNA sequence: TGTGCCAGCAGCCTAGCGGATACGCAGTATTTT. This sequence encodes CASSLADTQYF.

The chain is built from TRBV2 and TRBJ2-2; the match to TRBD2 covers 14 bases. Germline V gene sequence: CDR1 SNHLY, CDR2 FYNNEI. This CDR3 contains 17 residues. After removal of 5 bases from V and 4 bases from J, the junction contained 6 bases not matched to a gene. CDR3 nucleotides: TGTGCCAGCAGTCGGACTAGCGGGGGGTTCGGCACCGGGGAGCTGTTTTTT. It translates to CASSRTSGGFGTGELFF.

This chain joins TRBV24-1 and TRBJ2-1; possibly TRBD1 for D (6 bases). V was shortened by 4 bases and J by 3 bases, with 9 bases between the two germline ends. This CDR3 spans 14 amino acids. Germline V lookup: CDR1 KGHDR, CDR2 SFDVKD. CDR3 coding DNA: TGTGCCACCAGTGAGGAGACAGGCTACAATGAGCAGTTCTTC. Its translation is CATSEETGYNEQFF.

The chain recombines TRBV12-3 or TRBV12-4 with TRBJ2-5; no clear D. CDR3 length: 13 amino acids. Trimming removed 1 base at V and 4 bases at J, with 7 bases between. CDR3 sequence (DNA): TGTGCCAGCAGTTTAGTTTACAGAGAGACCCAGTACTTC. Translation gives CASSLVYRETQYF.

The table lists this clone with a few counts. The J gene is TRBJ1-5, the V gene TRBV4-1; TRBD1 agrees at 7 bases. Germline assignment: CDR1 MGHRA and CDR2 YSYEKL. This CDR3 has 15 residues. V lost 3 bases to trimming and J lost 3 bases; unmatched junction nucleotides: 5. The CDR3 sequence: CASSHRQGNNQPQHF. For the CDR3, the DNA is TGCGCCAGCAGCCACCGACAGGGTAACAATCAGCCCCAGCATTTT.

This clone has just one count. The genes are TRBV6-6 and TRBJ1-4; a possible D gene is TRBD1 (6 bases). CDR3 size: 15 residues. Germline V gene sequence: CDR1 MNHNY, CDR2 SVGAGI (reference sequence). The V and J ends lost 0 bases and 7 bases respectively, with 12 bases between them. DNA of the CDR3: TGTGCCAGCAGTTACTCGTGGACAGTGGGTGAAAAACTGTTTTTT. It encodes CASSYSWTVGEKLFF.

The rearrangement uses TRBV3-1 (or the pseudogene TRBV3-2) and TRBJ2-5; D not resolved. The CDR3 spans 15 residues. V lost 0 bases, J lost 1 base, and 9 bases lay in between. CDR1 LGHDT and CDR2 YNNKEL come from the germline V gene (reference sequence). DNA for the CDR3: TGTGCCAGCAGCCAAGATAATGGGCTCCAAGAGACCCAGTACTTC. Amino acid sequence: CASSQDNGLQETQYF.

The V gene is TRBV13, the J gene TRBJ2-7, with D perhaps TRBD1 (7 bases). The length of the CDR3 is 13 residues. The germline V gene encodes CDR1 PRHDT and CDR2 FYEKMQ (reference sequence). V was cut by 5 bases and J by 3 bases, with 11 bases left in between. The CDR3 bases are TGTGCCAGCAGCAATCAGGGGGGCTACGAGCAGTACTTC. Translating it yields CASSNQGGYEQYF.

This clone has only a few counts. The chain links TRBV6-5 to TRBJ2-1, with 10 bases fitting TRBD2. Germline CDR1 is MNHEY and CDR2 is SVGAGI. After removal of 8 bases from V and 5 bases from J, the junction contained 3 bases not matched to a gene. CDR3 length equals 13 residues. CDR3 coding DNA: TGTGCCAGCCTAGCGGGAGTGCACAATGAGCAGTTCTTC. Translating gives CASLAGVHNEQFF.

The V and J genes are TRBV9 and TRBJ1-5; 7 bases are a match to TRBD1. This CDR3 comprises 15 residues. Unmatched junction bases numbered 4, after V lost 4 bases and J lost 0 bases. Germline CDR1 is SGDLS and CDR2 is YYNGEE. The CDR3 region has the DNA TGTGCCAGCAGCCCAGGGGGGAGTAGCAATCAGCCCCAGCATTTT. This encodes CASSPGGSSNQPQHF.

The chain couples TRBV19 to TRBJ2-7, with a possible D match to TRBD2 (5 bases). The germline V and J ends were trimmed by 3 bases and 0 bases, with 12 bases remaining between them. Germline V gene lookup returns CDR1 LNHDA and CDR2 SQIVND (reference sequence). CDR3 length equals 15 residues. CDR3 coding DNA: TGTGCCAGTAGTATCTTCGGGGATGGCTCCTACGAGCAGTACTTC. This codes for CASSIFGDGSYEQYF.

The gene calls are TRBV9 and TRBJ1-2, with a weak D call TRBD1 (6 bases). The germline CDR1 and CDR2 sequences are SGDLS and YYNGEE. Trimming left V 1 base short and J 5 bases short, with 9 bases between. The CDR3 is 13 residues long. CDR3 protein: CASSVSDSYGYTF. CDR3 DNA sequence: TGTGCCAGCAGCGTATCGGACAGTTATGGCTACACCTTC.

This chain joins TRBV2 and TRBJ2-3; 8 nucleotides match TRBD1. Trimming at V came to 8 bases and at J to 1 base, leaving 8 bases not matched to a gene. The germline gives CDR1 SNHLY, CDR2 FYNNEI. This CDR3 contains 15 residues. CDR3 in DNA: TGTGCCAGCCACCTAATGACAGGGGGCACAGATACGCAGTATTTT. Residues: CASHLMTGGTDTQYF.

The rearrangement uses TRBV7-9 and TRBJ2-1, with 13 bases fitting TRBD2. Trimming cost V 4 bases and J 10 bases; bases outside gene matches: 4. The CDR3 consists of 14 residues. From germline, CDR1 is SEHNR and CDR2 FQNEAQ (reference sequence). This chain's CDR3 is CASSSLAGGGEQFF. In DNA, the CDR3 is TGTGCCAGCAGCTCACTAGCGGGAGGGGGCGAGCAGTTCTTC. Together with reference TRBV7-9 and TRBJ2-1, the CDR3 gives the full variable domain: DTGVSQNPRHKITKRGQNVTFRCDPISEHNRLYWYRQTLGQGPEFLTYFQNEAQLEKSRLLSDRFSAERPKGSFSTLEIQRTEQGDSAMYLCASSSLAGGGEQFFGPGTRLTVL.

This chain connects TRBV5-1 to TRBJ1-4, with D possibly being TRBD1 (5 bases). The V end was cut by 5 bases, the J end by 5 bases, with 28 bases between. The CDR3 consists of 19 residues. CDR1 is SGHRS, CDR2 YFSETQ, per germline. CDR3 sequence reads: CASSKPGIGETGGNEKLFF. The CDR3 DNA is TGCGCCAGCAGTAAGCCCGGGATTGGGGAAACCGGGGGAAATGAAAAACTGTTTTTT.